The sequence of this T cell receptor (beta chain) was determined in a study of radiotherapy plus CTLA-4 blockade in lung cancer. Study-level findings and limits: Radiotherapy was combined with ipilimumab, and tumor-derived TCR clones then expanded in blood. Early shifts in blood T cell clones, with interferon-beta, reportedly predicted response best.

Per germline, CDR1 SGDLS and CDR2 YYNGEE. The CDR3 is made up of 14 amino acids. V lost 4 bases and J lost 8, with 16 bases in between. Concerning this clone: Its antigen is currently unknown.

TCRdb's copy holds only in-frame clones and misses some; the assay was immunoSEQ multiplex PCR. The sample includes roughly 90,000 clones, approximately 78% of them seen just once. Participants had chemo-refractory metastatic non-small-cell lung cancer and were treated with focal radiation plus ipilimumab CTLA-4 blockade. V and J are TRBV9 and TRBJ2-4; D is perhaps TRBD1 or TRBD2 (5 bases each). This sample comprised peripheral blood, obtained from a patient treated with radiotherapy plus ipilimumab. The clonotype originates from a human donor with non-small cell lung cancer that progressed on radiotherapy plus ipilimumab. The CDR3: CASSPRDKGDIQYF. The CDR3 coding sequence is TGTGCCAGCAGCCCCCGGGATAAAGGGGACATTCAGTACTTC.